This T cell receptor (beta chain) is drawn from a study of cytomegalovirus exposure and HLA in healthy donors. Study results and caveats: Associated with HLA alleles at 0.05 false discovery rate in a later analysis were 16,951 TCR beta sequences.

This clone was seen only once. Its antigen is not identified. Germline-derived CDR1 and CDR2 are SGHDN and FVKESK. The CDR3 has 16 amino acids. V lost 4 bases and J 0 bases, leaving 12 bases between the germline ends. PCR was performed using 60 Vbeta and 13 Jbeta primers. Here immunoSEQ multiplex PCR was the method, and the copy in TCRdb shows in-frame clones only, minus some. The table includes roughly 92,000 clones, over 70% detected once. The donors were healthy bone marrow donors. The chain uses TRBV14 and TRBJ1-4; TRBD1 is a possible D gene (5 bases). Sequencing was done on a sample of PBMCs. The TCR was taken from a middle-aged man in good health and CMV-seropositive. CDR3 in amino acids: CASSRRGGATNEKLFF. The CDR3 DNA reads TGTGCCAGCAGCCGCCGAGGAGGGGCAACTAATGAAAAACTGTTTTTT. Looking up the rest from reference TRBV14 and TRBJ1-4 gives the full variable domain: EAGVTQFPSHSVIEKGQTVTLRCDPISGHDNLYWYRRVMGKEIKFLLHFVKESKQDESGMPNNRFLAERTGGTYSTLKVQPAELEDSGVYFCASSRRGGATNEKLFFGSGTQLSVL.